This T cell receptor (beta chain) was sequenced in a study of identical twins. The length of the CDR3 is 16 residues. J lost 3 bases, V lost 5 bases, and 8 bases had no gene match. Germline CDR1 reads MDHEN; CDR2 reads SYDVKM. Through template switching, a universal primer site was introduced, and the cDNA contained unique molecular identifiers. TCRdb re-derived calls from the 5' RACE reads in MiXCR, one entry per CDR3 protein. This sample has nearly 650,000 distinct CDR3 sequences, with just over 7% found just once. Each donor (without exception) was a healthy Caucasian. A further study also used this sample, focusing on yellow fever vaccine responses in identical twins.

Specimen: PBMCs. This receptor was taken from a young woman in good health. The chain recombines TRBV28 with TRBJ2-1; 9 nucleotides match TRBD1. The CDR3: CASSPPAGQGYNEQFF. The CDR3 DNA sequence: TGTGCCAGCAGTCCACCCGCGGGACAGGGCTACAATGAGCAGTTCTTC.